This entry lists 20 T cell receptor beta chains sequenced from one sample in a study of blood T cells in healthy people across ages. A J-beta primer mix and a sample-barcoded 5' primer were used in a second PCR of roughly 7 to 12 cycles. TCRdb reprocessed the 5' RACE reads with MiXCR, giving one entry per CDR3 protein. In the table there are about 1 million distinct CDR3 sequences, roughly 45% of which are singletons. Sequencing was carried out using blood. These receptors were collected from a woman aged 55-69 years in good health.

This chain connects TRBV6-1 to TRBJ2-3, with unresolved D. The V gene's germline CDR1 is MNHNS and CDR2 SASEGT. The germline V and J ends were trimmed by 4 bases and 2 bases, with 10 bases remaining between them. CDR3 size: 14 residues. CDR3 in amino acids: CASSAQLFTDTQYF. The CDR3 nucleotides read TGTGCCAGCAGTGCCCAACTATTCACAGATACGCAGTATTTT.

The chain uses TRBV13 and TRBJ1-4; a weak D match, TRBD1 (5 bases). This CDR3 region has 14 residues. V was pared by 5 bases and J by 5 bases, with 12 bases between. Germline V lookup: CDR1 PRHDT, CDR2 FYEKMQ (reference sequence). DNA for the CDR3: TGTGCCAGCAGCCTCAGGGTCGGGAATGAAAAACTGTTTTTT. Translated, it gives CASSLRVGNEKLFF.

The V call is TRBV11-2, the J call TRBJ2-5; D possibly uses TRBD1 or TRBD2 (5 bases each). Deletions cut 3 bases from V and 5 bases from J, with 16 bases between. Germline CDR1 reads SGHAT; CDR2 reads FQNNGV. The length of the CDR3 is 15 residues. The CDR3 protein is CASSLGTREVETQYF. CDR3 DNA sequence: TGTGCCAGCAGCTTGGGGACCCGAGAGGTGGAGACCCAGTACTTC.

Comment on this clonotype: This may be a read error: a much more frequent sequence differs by one nucleotide. This chain uses TRBV4-2 with TRBJ2-1, with TRBD2 matching over 8 bases. Germline assignment: CDR1 LGHNA and CDR2 YNFKEQ. The CDR3 totals 14 residues. CDR3 residues: CAGSQGTSYNEQFF. The CDR3 coding sequence is TGTGCCGGCAGCCAAGGGACTAGTTACAATGAGCAGTTCTTC.

V gene TRBV5-1 combines with J gene TRBJ1-1; D may be TRBD1 (5 bases). Trimming cost V 8 bases and J 0 bases, with 14 bases left between them. Germline CDR1 and CDR2: SGHRS and YFSETQ. The CDR3 is 14 amino acids. CDR3 sequence reads: CASRTQLMNTEAFF. The CDR3 DNA follows: TGCGCCAGTAGGACACAACTTATGAACACTGAAGCTTTCTTT.

This clonotype was detected only a few times. The chain is built from TRBV15 and TRBJ2-7; tentative D call: TRBD2 (6 bases). The germline V and J ends were trimmed by 4 bases and 1 base, with 8 bases remaining between them. The germline gives CDR1 LNHNV, CDR2 YYDKDF (reference sequence). This CDR3 is 13 amino acids long. DNA of the CDR3: TGTGCCACCAGCACGGAGGGTTCCTACGAGCAGTACTTC. Amino acids: CATSTEGSYEQYF.

The CDR3 region is CSARGFGTSGGENYNEQFF. The CDR3 nucleotides read TGCAGTGCTAGAGGGTTTGGGACTAGCGGGGGTGAAAACTACAATGAGCAGTTCTTC. The chain recombines TRBV20-1 with TRBJ2-1; 14 bases are shared with TRBD2. Germline V gene sequence: CDR1 DFQATT, CDR2 SNEGSKA (reference sequence). The CDR3 spans 19 residues. J lost 3 bases, V lost 1 base, and 11 bases had no gene match.

This chain connects TRBV6-1 to TRBJ2-1; the D is unclear. This CDR3 has 15 amino acids. Per the germline V gene, CDR1 is MNHNS and CDR2 is SASEGT. The V and J ends lost 2 bases and 4 bases respectively, with 12 bases between them. For the CDR3, the DNA is TGTGCCAGCAGTGAATTGTTCGGGTCTTACAATGAGCAGTTCTTC. Translation: CASSELFGSYNEQFF.

V and J are TRBV12-5 and TRBJ2-3; 11 nucleotides line up with TRBD2. V trimming: 1 base; J trimming: 2 bases; junction bases outside the gene matches: 11. The length of the CDR3 is 19 residues. CDR1 and CDR2 from the germline V gene are LGHNT and FRNRAP. The CDR3 loop reads CASGLADGFSGRATDTQYF. CDR3 nucleotides: TGTGCTAGTGGTTTGGCGGACGGATTTAGCGGGAGGGCCACAGATACGCAGTATTTT.

This rearrangement joins TRBV21-1 to TRBJ2-7; TRBD2, the D gene given by the table, was not confirmed from the DNA. TRBV21-1 is described as a pseudogene. This CDR3 has 15 residues. The CDR3 region is CASSAPPGADYEQYF. As DNA, the CDR3 is TGTGCCAGCAGCGCCCCTCCCGGGGCGGACTACGAGCAGTACTTC.

The chain joins TRBV6-4 to TRBJ2-7; D tentatively reads TRBD1 or TRBD2 (5 bases each). This CDR3 is built from 16 residues. The germline gives CDR1 MRHNA, CDR2 SNTAGT. Trimming took off 8 bases at V and 2 bases at J, with 22 bases between the two ends. CDR3 in amino acids: CASWDLFFSPTYEQYF. The CDR3 DNA reads TGTGCCAGCTGGGACCTTTTTTTTTCACCAACCTACGAGCAGTACTTC.

This clonotype has more than one count but fewer than ten. The rearrangement links TRBV12-3 or TRBV12-4 to TRBJ1-6, with 7 bases aligning to TRBD1. The junction had 6 bases not matched to a gene; V was cut back by 6 bases and J by 7 bases. This CDR3 has 14 residues. The CDR3, as DNA: TGTGCCAGCAGCCCATCGACAGGGAATTCACCCCTCCACTTT. Its protein product is CASSPSTGNSPLHF.

A few counts support this clonotype. This sequence joins TRBV7-9 and TRBJ1-6; weak D call: TRBD1 (6 bases). V lost 10 bases and J 6 bases, leaving 19 bases between the germline ends. Germline V CDR1 and CDR2: SEHNR, FQNEAQ (reference sequence). This CDR3 contains 15 residues. CDR3 loop: CATVKGQGSNSPLHF. The CDR3 nucleotides read TGTGCCACCGTAAAAGGGCAGGGGAGTAATTCACCCCTCCACTTT.

This clonotype was counted many times. The chain carries TRBV6-2 or TRBV6-3 and TRBJ2-6; D is perhaps TRBD2 (6 bases). This CDR3 is 20 amino acids long. The ends were cut back, 1 base at V and 1 base at J, with 20 bases in the middle. The V gene's germline CDR1 is MNHEY and CDR2 SVGEGT. CDR3 amino acids: CASSYYREAKRSSGANVLTF. CDR3 coding DNA: TGTGCCAGCAGTTACTATAGGGAGGCCAAGCGCAGTTCTGGGGCCAACGTCCTGACTTTC.

This chain joins TRBV11-2 and TRBJ2-7; the D gene is possibly TRBD2 (5 bases). Germline CDR1 is SGHAT and CDR2 is FQNNGV. The CDR3 is 15 residues long. V was cut by 0 bases and J by 3 bases, with 12 bases left in between. The CDR3 sequence is CASSLDRRGSYEQYF. CDR3 DNA: TGTGCCAGCAGCTTAGATCGCCGGGGTAGCTACGAGCAGTACTTC.

V and J are TRBV28 and TRBJ2-6; D remains unclear. Deletions cut 7 bases from V and 2 bases from J, with 12 bases between. Germline CDR1 is MDHEN and CDR2 is SYDVKM. The CDR3 covers 15 residues. This chain's CDR3 is CASTIGSAGANVLTF. The CDR3 nucleotides are TGTGCCAGCACCATCGGCAGCGCTGGGGCCAACGTCCTGACTTTC.

V is TRBV29-1 and J is TRBJ2-7, with TRBD1 matching over 10 bases. The CDR3 has 15 amino acids. V dropped 4 bases and J dropped 2; count of bases not matched to a gene: 8. The germline CDR1 and CDR2 sequences are SQVTM and ANQGSEA. The CDR3: CSVARPGQGAYEQYF. The DNA for the CDR3 is TGCAGCGTTGCTCGTCCAGGACAGGGGGCCTACGAGCAGTACTTC.

The chain joins TRBV13 to TRBJ2-4, with 14 nucleotides matching TRBD2. The V and J ends lost 3 bases and 0 bases, in that order; junction bases with no gene match: 10. Per germline, CDR1 PRHDT and CDR2 FYEKMQ (reference sequence). The CDR3 contains 20 residues. CDR3 region: CASSFPWTSGGTLAKNIQYF. The CDR3 DNA follows: TGTGCCAGCAGCTTTCCCTGGACTAGCGGGGGGACGCTAGCCAAAAACATTCAGTACTTC.

The V gene is TRBV20-1, the J gene TRBJ2-3, with 8 bases identical to TRBD2. With V trimmed by 4 bases and J by 0 bases, 6 bases remained unmatched. The length of the CDR3 is 15 residues. Germline V gene sequence: CDR1 DFQATT, CDR2 SNEGSKA (reference sequence). The CDR3 protein is CSAIDSGISTDTQYF. CDR3 coding DNA: TGCAGTGCTATAGATAGCGGGATTAGCACAGATACGCAGTATTTT.

This rearrangement joins TRBV20-1 to TRBJ2-3, with 10 nucleotides matching TRBD2. Germline V CDR1 and CDR2: DFQATT, SNEGSKA (reference sequence). Losses at the gene ends were 6 bases for V and 3 bases for J; bases not matched to a gene: 3. The CDR3 has 13 residues. Written as DNA, the CDR3 is TGCAGTGCGAGCGGGAGGGTTACAGATACGCAGTATTTT. Its translation is CSASGRVTDTQYF.